This is a list of T cell receptor beta chains from one sample in a study of blood T cell repertoires in COVID-19. The data were produced by immunoSEQ multiplex PCR, yet TCRdb's version contains in-frame clones alone and is incomplete. The top ten clones hold roughly 4.6% of a sample with 250,000 to 300,000 clones, less than 85% of them seen once. Sequencing was done on a sample of peripheral blood. These receptors originate from a man aged 55 to 70 who had recovered from COVID-19. CDR3s include the opening cysteine and the closing phenylalanine or tryptophan. Fields, in order: D gene, V gene, clone size, J gene, CDR3 DNA, CDR3 protein. The D gene is left open where the match is weak. A row's size may be missing; if present it is once, few, many or a size class.

TRBD2	TRBV7-3	.	TRBJ2-5	TGTGCCAGCAGCTTCCTGCCTAGCGGACAAGAGACCCAGTACTTC	CASSFLPSGQETQYF
TRBD1	TRBV4-1	.	TRBJ1-2	TGCGCCAGCAGCCAAGAGGACAGGGTAGAACGTGGCTACACCTTC	CASSQEDRVERGYTF
.	TRBV21-1	.	TRBJ2-4	TGTGCCAGCAGCGGAAGACAGGTCTCTTGGGCCAAAAACATTCAGTACTTC	CASSGRQVSWAKNIQYF
TRBD2	TRBV3-1/TRBV3-2	.	TRBJ2-1	TGTGCCAGCAGCGGACGAGGTAGCGGGAGCTCCTACAATGAGCAGTTCTTC	CASSGRGSGSSYNEQFF
.	TRBV7-2	.	TRBJ1-6	TGTGCCAGCAGCTTAATGGTAGAATCACCCCTCCACTTT	CASSLMVESPLHF
.	TRBV30	few	TRBJ2-2	TGTGCCTGGATTGAGAGGTTTCGGACCGGGGAGCTGTTTTTT	CAWIERFRTGELFF
TRBD1	TRBV10-3	.	TRBJ2-5	TGTGCCATCAGTGAGGACAGGGGGCGGGAGACCCAGTACTTC	CAISEDRGRETQYF
.	TRBV6-2/TRBV6-3	once	TRBJ1-2	TGTGCCAGCAGTTCACACCGTTCAGGCAATTCCTATGGCTACACCTTC	CASSSHRSGNSYGYTF
.	TRBV5-1	.	TRBJ1-5	TGCGCCAGCAGCTTGGGGCGCCCCAGACACAGGGATAATCAGCCCCAGCATTTT	CASSLGRPRHRDNQPQHF
.	TRBV6-4	.	TRBJ2-4	TGTGCCAGCAGTGAGGGCAGGGGTAACATTCAGTACTTC	CASSEGRGNIQYF
.	TRBV7-9	.	TRBJ1-4	TGTGCCAGCAGCTTACTACCGCCCGGGGGTGAAAAACTGTTTTTT	CASSLLPPGGEKLFF
.	TRBV5-4	.	TRBJ1-1	TGTGCCAGCAGCTTGCAATACAGGGCCAACACTGAAGCTTTCTTT	CASSLQYRANTEAFF
TRBD2	TRBV5-1	.	TRBJ2-1	TGCGCCAGCAGCTTGGGAGCGGGGGGGTCCTACAATGAGCAGTTCTTC	CASSLGAGGSYNEQFF